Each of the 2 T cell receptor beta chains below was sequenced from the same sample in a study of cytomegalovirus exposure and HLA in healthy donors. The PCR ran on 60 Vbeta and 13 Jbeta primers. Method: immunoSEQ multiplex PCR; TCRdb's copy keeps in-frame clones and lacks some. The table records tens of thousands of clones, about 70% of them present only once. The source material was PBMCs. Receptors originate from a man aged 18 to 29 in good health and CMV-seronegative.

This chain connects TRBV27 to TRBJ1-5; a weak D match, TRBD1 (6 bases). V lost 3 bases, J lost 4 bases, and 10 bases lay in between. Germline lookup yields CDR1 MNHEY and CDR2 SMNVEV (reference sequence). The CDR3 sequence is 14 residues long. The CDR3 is CASSFDRINQPQHF. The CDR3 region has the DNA TGTGCCAGCAGTTTCGACAGGATAAATCAGCCCCAGCATTTT.

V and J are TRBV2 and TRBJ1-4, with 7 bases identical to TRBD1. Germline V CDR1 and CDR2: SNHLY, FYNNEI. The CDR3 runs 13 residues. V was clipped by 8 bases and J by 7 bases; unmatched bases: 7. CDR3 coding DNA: TGTGCCAGCGCGATTGACAGGGTTGAAAAACTGTTTTTT. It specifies CASAIDRVEKLFF.